This TCR beta chain was observed in a study of PD-1 blockade in classical Hodgkin lymphoma. The time point is: cycle 4 day 1 (C4D1), after five to seven weeks of nivolumab. All patients relapsed after autologous stem cell transplantation, and brentuximab vedotin exposure varied. Overall study results and limits: With CD4+ cells, TCR diversity rose significantly by C4D1, but not with CD8+ cells. There remain no defined causes for the repertoire differences, which possibly reflect disease activity or prior therapy.

Note on this clone: Its specificity is not known.

The V gene lost 4 bases and the J gene lost 7 bases, with 14 bases spanning the gap. Germline CDR1 SGHKS, CDR2 YYEKEE (reference sequence). CDR3 size: 13 residues. Data came from immunoSEQ multiplex PCR; TCRdb stores just in-frame clones and leaves some out. The table records roughly 90,000 clones, under 85% of them present only once. The material sequenced was peripheral blood mononuclear cells (PBMCs), taken before the fourth cycle of nivolumab. This clonotype was sampled from a human donor with classical Hodgkin lymphoma. The chain combines TRBV5-5 with TRBJ1-2; no definite D call. CDR3 sequence reads: CASSQADLSGYTF. The CDR3 DNA sequence: TGTGCCAGCAGCCAAGCCGACCTTAGTGGCTACACCTTC.